Listed below are T cell receptor beta chains from one sample, sequenced in a study of blood T cells in healthy people across ages. One entry per CDR3 protein, called by TCRdb with MiXCR from the 5' RACE reads. The table includes 550,000 to 700,000 distinct CDR3 sequences, 27% detected once. Sequencing input: blood. The origin of the receptors is a woman between 65 and 79 years old in good health. The CDR3 runs from the conserved cysteine through the conserved F or W. The order of the fields is D gene, J gene, clone size, V gene, CDR3 protein, CDR3 DNA. D genes are given only for firm matches. The size entry is marked missing in some rows and otherwise reads once, few, many or a size class.

>-|TRBJ2-4|-|TRBV20-1
CSARGALWTQIPKNIQYF
TGCAGTGCTAGAGGGGCTTTGTGGACACAGATTCCCAAAAACATTCAGTACTTC
>TRBD1|TRBJ2-5|-|TRBV7-9
CASSTGQGLYQETQYF
TGTGCCAGCAGCACCGGACAGGGCCTCTACCAAGAGACCCAGTACTTC
>-|TRBJ2-2|-|TRBV4-3
CASSQVRVGPNTGELFF
TGCGCCAGCAGCCAAGTGCGAGTGGGACCGAACACCGGGGAGCTGTTTTTT
>TRBD1|TRBJ1-4|few|TRBV6-6
CASTQGQGGEKLFF
TGTGCCAGCACTCAGGGACAGGGGGGGGAAAAACTGTTTTTT
>-|TRBJ2-1|few|TRBV5-6
CASSLSVRGPYNEQFF
TGTGCCAGCAGCTTGTCCGTCCGGGGGCCCTACAATGAGCAGTTCTTC
>-|TRBJ2-2|-|TRBV7-2
CASSLRPQNTGELFF
TGTGCCAGCAGCTTACGGCCACAGAACACCGGGGAGCTGTTTTTT
>TRBD2|TRBJ2-5|-|TRBV5-6
CASSTGLTQETQYF
TGTGCCAGCAGCACGGGACTAACGCAAGAGACCCAGTACTTC
>-|TRBJ1-6|few|TRBV20-1
CSARDLGTNSPLHF
TGCAGTGCTAGAGATCTGGGTACTAATTCACCCCTCCACTTT
>-|TRBJ2-3|few|TRBV4-3
CASSRDGRGEDTQYF
TGCGCCAGCAGCCGAGATGGTCGGGGAGAAGATACGCAGTATTTT
>-|TRBJ2-7|-|TRBV4-2
CASSQDEGGGSSYEQYF
TGTGCCAGCAGCCAAGATGAGGGGGGGGGAAGCTCCTACGAGCAGTACTTC
>-|TRBJ1-1|-|TRBV4-1
CASSLEETENTEAFF
TGCGCCAGCAGCCTAGAGGAGACGGAGAACACTGAAGCTTTCTTT
>TRBD1|TRBJ2-6|few|TRBV12-3/TRBV12-4
CASSSGTGVPGANVLTF
TGTGCCAGCAGTTCCGGGACAGGGGTACCTGGGGCCAACGTCCTGACTTTC
>TRBD1|TRBJ1-2|-|TRBV24-1
CATSAQGANYGYTF
TGTGCCACCAGTGCCCAGGGGGCCAACTATGGCTACACCTTC
>TRBD2|TRBJ2-1|-|TRBV24-1
CATSVLAGEEIPLRNNEQFF
TGTGCCACCAGTGTACTAGCGGGGGAGGAAATCCCATTAAGAAACAATGAGCAGTTCTTC
>TRBD2|TRBJ2-1|many|TRBV7-6
CASSLRDYLAYNEQFF
TGTGCCAGCAGCTTAAGGGACTATTTGGCCTACAATGAGCAGTTCTTC
>TRBD1|TRBJ2-4|few|TRBV7-6
CASSLRDRGDIQYF
TGTGCCAGCAGCTTAAGGGACAGGGGGGACATTCAGTACTTC
>TRBD2|TRBJ2-3|-|TRBV9
CASSGSGRYDTQYF
TGTGCCAGCAGCGGTAGCGGGAGATACGATACGCAGTATTTT
>-|TRBJ1-2|-|TRBV4-2
CASSQDLEGRGYGYTF
TGTGCCAGCAGCCAAGATTTAGAAGGTCGGGGGTATGGCTACACCTTC
>TRBD1|TRBJ2-7|few|TRBV7-9
CASSRTGLYEQYF
TGTGCCAGCAGCCGGACAGGTCTTTACGAGCAGTACTTC
>TRBD1|TRBJ2-5|-|TRBV6-2/TRBV6-3
CASSYNLGQLQETQYF
TGTGCCAGCAGTTACAATCTGGGACAGCTTCAAGAGACCCAGTACTTC
>-|TRBJ2-3|-|TRBV20-1
CSARDQRDTQYF
TGCAGTGCTAGAGACCAACGAGATACGCAGTATTTT
>-|TRBJ2-7|many|TRBV21-1
CASNPDPLREQYF
TGTGCCAGCAACCCGGACCCCCTCCGCGAGCAGTACTTC
>TRBD1|TRBJ2-1|few|TRBV20-1
CSADRAIFLNEQFF
TGCAGTGCTGACAGGGCGATATTCCTAAATGAGCAGTTCTTC
>TRBD2|TRBJ2-5|-|TRBV20-1
CSAFRRGGAVQTQYF
TGCAGTGCTTTCCGGCGGGGGGGAGCAGTACAGACCCAGTACTTC
>-|TRBJ2-1|-|TRBV24-1
CATSDPGGHEQFF
TGTGCCACCAGTGATCCAGGGGGGCATGAGCAGTTCTTC
>TRBD2|TRBJ2-7|-|TRBV4-2
CASSPSGESAYEQYF
TGTGCCAGCAGCCCCAGCGGGGAGTCGGCTTACGAGCAGTACTTC
>TRBD1|TRBJ1-1|few|TRBV29-1
CSVATGAPTEAFF
TGCAGCGTTGCAACAGGGGCCCCCACTGAAGCTTTCTTT